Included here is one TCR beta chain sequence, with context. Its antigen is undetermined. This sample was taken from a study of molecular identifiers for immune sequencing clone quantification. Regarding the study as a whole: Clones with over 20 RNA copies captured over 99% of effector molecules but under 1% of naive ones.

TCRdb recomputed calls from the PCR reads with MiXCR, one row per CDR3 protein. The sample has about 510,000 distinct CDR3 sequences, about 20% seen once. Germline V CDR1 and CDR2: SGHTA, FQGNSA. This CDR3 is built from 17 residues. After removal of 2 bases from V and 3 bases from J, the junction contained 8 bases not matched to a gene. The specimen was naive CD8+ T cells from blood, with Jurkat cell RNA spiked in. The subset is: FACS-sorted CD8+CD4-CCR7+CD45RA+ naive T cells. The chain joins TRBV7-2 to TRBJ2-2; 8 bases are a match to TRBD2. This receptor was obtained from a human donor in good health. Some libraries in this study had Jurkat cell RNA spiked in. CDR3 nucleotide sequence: TGTGCCAGCAGCTTATTCCTGAGCGGGAGTTACACCGGGGAGCTGTTTTTT. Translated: CASSLFLSGSYTGELFF.